A single T cell receptor beta chain is shown here with its context. The antigen remains unidentified. The TRB cDNA libraries were prepared by 5' RACE with UMI labels. TCRdb reprocessed the 5' RACE reads, keeping one entry per CDR3 protein, no DNA. The sample table includes 40,000 to 50,000 distinct CDR3 sequences. The data originate from a study of CXCR3-negative and CXCR3-positive naive CD8 T cells. Study results and caveats: Naive CXCR3-negative cells resembled naive CXCR3-positive cells in TRBV-TRBJ usage; memory cells differed. Comparably high diversity was seen in both naive subsets, and much lower diversity in memory CD8+ cells. Naive CXCR3-positive cells had TRB CDR3s more hydrophobic than those of CXCR3-negative naive cells. After cryopreservation, CXCR3 expression dropped partially; most assays used fresh PBMCs.

This CDR3 contains 15 residues. V and J are TRBV21-1 and TRBJ1-4. TRBV21-1 is classified as a pseudogene. This TCR was recovered from a human donor in good health. Some clones in this sample may be carry-over from other donors' samples. The sample consisted of naive CXCR3- CD8+ T cells from blood. Regarding subset: CD45RO-CCR7+CD27+CD95- naive CD8+ T cells lacking CXCR3 (TNR3-). CDR3: CASSKARPRAEKLFF.